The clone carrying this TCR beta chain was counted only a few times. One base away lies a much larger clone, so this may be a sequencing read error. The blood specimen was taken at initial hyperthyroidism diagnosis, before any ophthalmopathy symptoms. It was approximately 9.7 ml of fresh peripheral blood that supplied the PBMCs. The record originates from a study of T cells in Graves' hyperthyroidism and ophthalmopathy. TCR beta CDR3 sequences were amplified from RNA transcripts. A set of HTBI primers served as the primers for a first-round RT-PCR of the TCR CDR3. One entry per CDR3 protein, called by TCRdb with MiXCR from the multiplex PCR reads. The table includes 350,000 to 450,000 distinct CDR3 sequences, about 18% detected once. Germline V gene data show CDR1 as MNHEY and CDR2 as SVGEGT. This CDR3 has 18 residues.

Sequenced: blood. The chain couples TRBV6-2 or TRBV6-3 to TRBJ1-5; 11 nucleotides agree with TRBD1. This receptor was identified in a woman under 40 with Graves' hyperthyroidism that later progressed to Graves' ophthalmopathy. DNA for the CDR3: TGTGCCAGCAGTCACGGAAGATGGGGACAGGGGGACAAGCAGCCCCAGCAGTTT. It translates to CASSHGRWGQGDKQPQQF.